Listed below are T cell receptor beta chains from one sample, sequenced in a study of blood T cell repertoires in COVID-19. The protocol was immunoSEQ multiplex PCR, while the TCRdb copy is restricted to in-frame clones and leaves out a portion. The data contain roughly 68,000 clones, about 92% of them singletons. The sample consisted of peripheral blood. The receptors originated from a man aged 50 to 59 with COVID-19, enrolled during active disease. Both conserved end residues are part of each CDR3. Each record gives: J gene, clone size, V gene, D gene, CDR3 protein, CDR3 DNA. D genes are given only for firm matches. The size field is filled for only some rows; it gives once, few, many or a size class.

TRBJ2-2 - TRBV6-2/TRBV6-3 - CASSYQTGELFF TGTGCCAGCAGTTATCAGACCGGGGAGCTGTTTTTT
TRBJ2-2 - TRBV11-3 TRBD1 CASKGQGASGELFF TGTGCCAGCAAGGGACAGGGGGCAAGCGGGGAGCTGTTTTTT
TRBJ1-5 - TRBV6-5 - CASSMGGGERPQHF TGTGCCAGCAGTATGGGGGGAGGCGAACGACCCCAGCATTTT
TRBJ1-1 - TRBV6-6 - CASERSMNTEAFF TGTGCCAGTGAGAGAAGCATGAACACTGAAGCTTTCTTT
TRBJ2-3 - TRBV4-1 - CASSQENLSGTDF TGCGCCAGCAGCCAAGAGAACCTCTCCGGGACTGACTTT
TRBJ1-2 - TRBV6-5 TRBD1 CASSFGQGLYGYTF TGTGCCAGCAGTTTCGGACAGGGGCTCTATGGCTACACCTTC
TRBJ2-3 - TRBV29-1 - CSVASTDTQYF TGCAGCGTTGCCTCCACAGATACGCAGTATTTT
TRBJ2-5 - TRBV5-6 TRBD2 CASSVFSGRVQETQYF TGTGCCAGCAGCGTATTTAGCGGGAGGGTTCAAGAGACCCAGTACTTC
TRBJ1-2 - TRBV19 TRBD1 CASSIDRGNYGYTF TGTGCCAGTAGTATTGACAGGGGTAACTATGGCTACACCTTC
TRBJ2-5 once TRBV28 TRBD2 CASSSAATGRFEYF TGTGCCAGCAGTTCCGCCGCCACCGGGAGGTTTGAGTACTTC
TRBJ1-6 - TRBV6-5 - CASSYSWSSYNSPLHF TGTGCCAGCAGTTACTCGTGGAGCTCCTATAATTCACCCCTCCACTTT
TRBJ2-5 - TRBV15 - CATSRGRGQETQYF TGTGCCACCAGCAGAGGCCGCGGCCAAGAGACCCAGTACTTC
TRBJ1-4 - TRBV20-1 - CSASGGDSNEKLFF TGCAGTGCTAGTGGGGGGGATTCTAATGAAAAACTGTTTTTT
TRBJ1-3 few TRBV4-1 - CASSQGQREGSGNTIYF TGCGCCAGCAGCCAAGGCCAGCGCGAAGGTTCTGGAAACACCATATATTTT
TRBJ1-2 - TRBV11-2 TRBD1 CASSLDGGTGTYGYTF TGTGCCAGCAGCTTAGATGGCGGGACAGGGACCTATGGCTACACCTTC
TRBJ2-2 - TRBV30 - CAWAYLGTGELFF TGTGCCTGGGCTTACCTCGGGACCGGGGAGCTGTTTTTT
TRBJ2-1 - TRBV19 - CASPGEQFF TGTGCCAGTCCCGGTGAGCAGTTCTTC
TRBJ2-1 - TRBV4-2 - CASSRGLGSYNEQFF TGTGCCAGCAGCCGGGGACTCGGATCCTACAATGAGCAGTTCTTC
TRBJ1-1 - TRBV11-3 - CASSLGGAGALNTEAFF TGTGCCAGCAGCTTAGGTGGCGCGGGGGCTTTGAACACTGAAGCTTTCTTT
TRBJ2-1 - TRBV3-1/TRBV3-2 TRBD2 CASSQLAGVVDEQFF TGTGCCAGCAGCCAACTAGCGGGAGTTGTGGATGAGCAGTTCTTC
TRBJ1-5 - TRBV2 - CASTVSGGYQPQHF TGTGCCAGTACGGTATCGGGGGGTTATCAGCCCCAGCATTTT
TRBJ2-7 - TRBV28 - CASSLLDQDRDEQYF TGTGCCAGCAGTTTATTGGACCAAGACAGAGACGAGCAGTACTTC
TRBJ2-7 - TRBV4-3 TRBD2 CASSQEMGGSGYEQYF TGCGCCAGCAGCCAAGAAATGGGCGGGAGCGGGTACGAGCAGTACTTC
TRBJ2-1 - TRBV5-1 - CASSLAPVNINEQFF TGCGCCAGCAGCTTGGCCCCCGTCAACATTAATGAGCAGTTCTTC
TRBJ1-1 once TRBV4-1 - CASSPSGWGANTEAFF TGCGCCAGCAGCCCCTCGGGGTGGGGTGCGAACACTGAAGCTTTCTTT
TRBJ2-7 - TRBV2 - CASSEGRGSLYEQYF TGTGCCAGCAGTGAAGGTAGGGGCAGTCTCTACGAGCAGTACTTC
TRBJ2-3 - TRBV29-1 - CSGQRTDTQYF TGCAGCGGACAACGCACAGATACGCAGTATTTT
TRBJ2-5 - TRBV5-6 - CASSLADYQETQYF TGTGCCAGCAGCTTGGCGGACTACCAAGAGACCCAGTACTTC
TRBJ1-6 - TRBV6-5 TRBD1 CASSYNRDRDSPLHF TGTGCCAGCAGTTACAACCGGGACAGGGACTCACCCCTCCACTTT
TRBJ2-2 - TRBV9 - CASSVRQHSNTGELFF TGTGCCAGCAGCGTACGGCAACACAGTAACACCGGGGAGCTGTTTTTT
TRBJ2-7 - TRBV27 TRBD2 CASSLIAGPNYEQYF TGTGCCAGCAGTTTAATAGCGGGACCCAACTACGAGCAGTACTTC
TRBJ2-7 - TRBV7-9 TRBD1 CASRDRGTYEQYF TGTGCCAGCCGGGACAGGGGAACCTACGAGCAGTACTTC
TRBJ1-2 few TRBV5-8 TRBD1 CASSFRAGGTYGYTF TGTGCCAGCAGCTTTCGGGCAGGGGGAACCTATGGCTACACCTTC
TRBJ2-4 once TRBV21-1 - CASSRAGTSGGGVKNIQYF TGTGCCAGCAGCAGGGCCGGGACTAGCGGGGGAGGGGTCAAAAACATTCAGTACTTC
TRBJ2-1 - TRBV28 TRBD2 CASSSQPLLAGGPNEQFF TGTGCCAGCAGTTCCCAACCCCTACTAGCGGGAGGTCCCAATGAGCAGTTCTTC
TRBJ2-1 - TRBV7-3 TRBD2 CASSFSGNEQFF TGTGCCAGCAGCTTTAGCGGGAATGAGCAGTTCTTC
TRBJ1-1 - TRBV4-1 - CASSQSILRGTMNTEAFF TGCGCCAGCAGCCAAAGTATTTTGAGGGGGACTATGAACACTGAAGCTTTCTTT
TRBJ2-3 - TRBV7-3 TRBD2 CASSLGTRGGATDTQYF TGTGCCAGCAGCTTAGGAACCCGGGGGGGGGCCACAGATACGCAGTATTTT
TRBJ1-2 - TRBV7-6 - CASSLGGNTRYTF TGTGCCAGCAGCTTAGGCGGGAACACCCGCTACACCTTC